One T cell receptor (beta chain) is described in this entry. Its antigen is not identified. The CDR3 is 15 residues long. Trimming pared 1 base from V and 0 bases from J, leaving 8 bases between. From germline, CDR1 is SGHTA and CDR2 FQGNSA. The source of the sample is a study of T cell repertoires in cytomegalovirus infection. Study at large: Evidence of both CMV infection and a matching HLA type came from public TCR beta signatures.

TCRdb reprocessed the reads with MiXCR, giving one entry per CDR3 protein. This sample has roughly 170,000 distinct CDR3 sequences, with about a fifth found just once. The rearrangement joins TRBV7-2 to TRBJ2-3; D unresolved. Sequences were derived from CD8+ T cells from cultured PBMCs, sampled from culture after CMV antigen stimulation. The TCR sequence derives from a human donor in good health (CMV status not recorded). Some clones in this sample may be carry-over from other donors' samples. This CDR3 is CASSLEAQSTDTQYF. The CDR3 nucleotides are TGTGCCAGCAGCTTAGAGGCCCAAAGCACAGATACGCAGTATTTT.